Given below is one T cell receptor (beta chain) in context. Its antigen remains unidentified. With a J-beta primer mix and a sample-barcoded 5' primer, a second PCR ran 7 to 11 cycles. With 12 random nucleotides, a template-switch adaptor tagged each individual cDNA molecule. TCRdb re-derived calls from the 5' RACE reads in MiXCR, one entry per CDR3 protein. The sample includes about 280,000 distinct CDR3 sequences, around 30% of them seen just once. The sample is drawn from a study of blood T cells in healthy people across ages. Study observations and caveats: Unsorted PBMC input precluded a conclusive naive versus antigen-experienced comparison.

Germline trimming cut 4 bases from V and 7 bases from J; bases unmatched to any gene: 10. Germline loops: CDR1 SGHAT, CDR2 FQNNGV. The CDR3 runs 15 residues. The sequencing input was blood. The rearrangement joins TRBV11-2 to TRBJ2-5, with 9 bases aligning to TRBD1. The sequence derives from a woman in her 70s in good health. Written as DNA, the CDR3 is TGTGCCAGCAGCTCCGCTTATACGACAGGGGGGACCCAGTACTTC. Its translation: CASSSAYTTGGTQYF.